The 8 T cell receptor beta chains presented below share a single source sample, sequenced in a study of radiotherapy plus CTLA-4 blockade in lung cancer. Libraries were prepared by immunoSEQ multiplex PCR; TCRdb keeps only in-frame clonotypes and omits some of them. The sample lists over 85,000 clones; almost 90% were seen once. The sequencing here drew on peripheral blood, taken from a patient treated with radiotherapy plus ipilimumab. These receptor sequences come from a human donor with non-small cell lung cancer that progressed on radiotherapy plus ipilimumab.

This clone was observed a single time. The chain joins TRBV29-1 to TRBJ2-2; 10 positions match TRBD1. There are 15 residues in the CDR3. Looked up from germline, CDR1 is SQVTM and CDR2 is ANQGSEA. V lost 4 bases to trimming and J lost 3 bases; unmatched junction nucleotides: 5. The DNA of the CDR3 is TGCAGCGTTGGACAGGGACAGGGGTACACCGGGGAGCTGTTTTTT. This codes for CSVGQGQGYTGELFF.

Points on this clone: Sequence at one end of the junction differs from germline and may be a read error. The chain employs TRBV5-4 and TRBJ2-7; D unclear. The CDR3 is 16 residues long. CDR1 SGHNT and CDR2 YYREEE come from the germline V gene (reference sequence). The CDR3 sequence: CASNLAADSRSYEQYF. The CDR3 nucleotides read TGTGCCAGCAACTTGGCCGCGGATTCGAGGTCCTACGAGCAGTACTTC. Supplemented by reference TRBV5-4 and TRBJ2-7, the full variable domain reads ETGVTQSPTHLIKTRGQQVTLRCSSQSGHNTVSWYQQALGQGPQFIFQYYREEENGRGNFPPRFSGLQFPNYSSELNVNALELDDSALYLCASNLAADSRSYEQYFGPGTRLTVT.

The chain uses TRBV7-8 and TRBJ1-4; TRBD1 matches 7 bases. This CDR3 comprises 14 residues. V lost 1 base and J lost 8; bases outside the gene matches: 4. The germline gives CDR1 SGHVS, CDR2 FQNEAQ. CDR3 loop: CASSLGQGREKLFF. The CDR3 DNA reads TGTGCCAGCAGCTTAGGACAGGGAAGGGAAAAACTGTTTTTT. Using reference TRBV7-8 and TRBJ1-4 for the parts outside the CDR3, the full variable domain is GAGVSQSPRYKVAKRGQDVALRCDPISGHVSLFWYQQALGQGPEFLTYFQNEAQLDKSGLPSDRFFAERPEGSVSTLKIQRTQQEDSAVYLCASSLGQGREKLFFGSGTQLSVL.

This clone was detected only once. This chain joins TRBV5-1 and TRBJ2-1, with D unclear. There are 14 residues in the CDR3. Trimming removed 4 bases at V and 5 bases at J, with 13 bases between. The germline V gene has CDR1 SGHRS and CDR2 YFSETQ. The CDR3 sequence is CASSPSSANNEQFF. The CDR3 DNA sequence: TGCGCCAGCAGCCCCTCCAGCGCCAACAATGAGCAGTTCTTC.

This chain links TRBV5-1 with TRBJ2-2; TRBD1 matches 12 bases. V was pared by 0 bases and J by 5 bases, with 8 bases of the junction left unmatched. This CDR3 has 18 amino acids. From germline, CDR1 is SGHRS and CDR2 YFSETQ. The chain's CDR3 is CASSLGRDRGRGTGELFF. The CDR3 coding sequence is TGCGCCAGCAGCTTGGGACGGGACAGGGGGCGCGGGACCGGGGAGCTGTTTTTT.

DNA of the CDR3: TGTGCCAGCAGTTATACGGGGCCCAATGAGCAGTTCTTC. Translation gives CASSYTGPNEQFF. The chain recombines TRBV6-5 with TRBJ2-1; D may correspond to TRBD1 or TRBD2 (5 bases each). Germline assignment: CDR1 MNHEY and CDR2 SVGAGI. This CDR3 is 13 amino acids long. V lost 3 bases and J 6 bases, leaving 9 bases between the germline ends.

The chain uses TRBV19 and TRBJ1-3; 7 bases are shared with TRBD1. Germline loops: CDR1 LNHDA, CDR2 SQIVND (reference sequence). V was clipped by 1 base and J by 0 bases; unmatched bases: 3. The CDR3 totals 16 residues. CDR3 loop: CASSIGTGHSGNTIYF. Here the CDR3 DNA reads TGTGCCAGTAGTATAGGGACAGGCCACTCTGGAAACACCATATATTTT.

V and J are TRBV4-1 and TRBJ1-2; D remains ambiguous. V lost 0 bases, J lost 8 bases, and 10 bases lay in between. Germline V CDR1 and CDR2: MGHRA, YSYEKL. The CDR3 is 13 residues long. This CDR3 reads CASSQDSNRGYTF. CDR3 sequence (DNA): TGCGCCAGCAGCCAAGATTCCAACCGCGGCTACACCTTC.